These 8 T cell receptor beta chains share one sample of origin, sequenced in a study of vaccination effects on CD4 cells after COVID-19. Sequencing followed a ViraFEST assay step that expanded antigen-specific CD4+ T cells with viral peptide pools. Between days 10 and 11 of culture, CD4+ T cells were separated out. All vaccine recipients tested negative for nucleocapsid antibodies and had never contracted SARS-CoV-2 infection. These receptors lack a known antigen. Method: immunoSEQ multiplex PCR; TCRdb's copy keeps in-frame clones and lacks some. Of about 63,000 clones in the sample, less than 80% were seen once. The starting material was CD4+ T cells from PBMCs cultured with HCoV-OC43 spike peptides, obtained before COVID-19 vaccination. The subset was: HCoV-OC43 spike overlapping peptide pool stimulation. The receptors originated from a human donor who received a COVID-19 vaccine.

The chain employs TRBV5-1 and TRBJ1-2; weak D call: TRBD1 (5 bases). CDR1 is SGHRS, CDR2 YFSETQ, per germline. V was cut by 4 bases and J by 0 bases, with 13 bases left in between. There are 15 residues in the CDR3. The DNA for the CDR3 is TGCGCCAGCAGCCTAGGGGTCACCACTAACTATGGCTACACCTTC. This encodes CASSLGVTTNYGYTF. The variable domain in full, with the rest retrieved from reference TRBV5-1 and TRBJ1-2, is KAGVTQTPRYLIKTRGQQVTLSCSPISGHRSVSWYQQTPGQGLQFLFEYFSETQRNKGNFPGRFSGRQFSNSRSEMNVSTLELGDSALYLCASSLGVTTNYGYTFGSGTRLTVV.

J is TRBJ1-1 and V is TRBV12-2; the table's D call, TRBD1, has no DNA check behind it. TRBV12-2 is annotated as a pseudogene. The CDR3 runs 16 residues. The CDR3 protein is CASRPQPGQGDTEAFF. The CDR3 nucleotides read TGTGCAAGTCGCCCCCAACCGGGACAGGGAGACACTGAAGCTTTCTTT.

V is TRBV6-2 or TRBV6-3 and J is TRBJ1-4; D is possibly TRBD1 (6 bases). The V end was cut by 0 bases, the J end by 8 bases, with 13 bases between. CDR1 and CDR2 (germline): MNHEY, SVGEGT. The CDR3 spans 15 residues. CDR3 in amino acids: CASSYSPQGKEKLFF. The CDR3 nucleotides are TGTGCCAGCAGTTACTCACCACAGGGAAAGGAAAAACTGTTTTTT.

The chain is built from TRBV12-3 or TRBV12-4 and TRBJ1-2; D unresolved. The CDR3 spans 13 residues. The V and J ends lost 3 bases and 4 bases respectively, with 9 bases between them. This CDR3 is CASSFAGRYGYTF. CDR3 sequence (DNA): TGTGCCAGCAGTTTCGCAGGACGCTATGGCTACACCTTC.

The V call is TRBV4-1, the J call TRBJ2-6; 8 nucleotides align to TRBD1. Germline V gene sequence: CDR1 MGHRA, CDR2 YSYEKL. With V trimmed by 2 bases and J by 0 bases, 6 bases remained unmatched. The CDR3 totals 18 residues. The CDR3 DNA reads TGCGCCAGCAGCCAACGGGACAGGATCGCCTCTGGGGCCAACGTCCTGACTTTC. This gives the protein CASSQRDRIASGANVLTF.

The CDR3: CASSLTSDSSNYGYTF. The DNA of the CDR3 is TGTGCCAGCAGCTTAACATCGGACAGTAGCAACTATGGCTACACCTTC. The J gene is TRBJ1-2, the V gene TRBV7-3, with a weak D call TRBD1 (6 bases). The CDR3 is 16 amino acids. V shed 0 bases and J shed 2 bases, with 13 bases lying between them. CDR1 SGHTA and CDR2 FQGTGA come from the germline V gene.

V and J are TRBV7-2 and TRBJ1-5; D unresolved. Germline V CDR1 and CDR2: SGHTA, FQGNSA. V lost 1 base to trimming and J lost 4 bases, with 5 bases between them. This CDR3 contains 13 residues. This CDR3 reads CASSLGPNQPQHF. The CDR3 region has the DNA TGTGCCAGCAGCTTAGGTCCGAATCAGCCCCAGCATTTT.

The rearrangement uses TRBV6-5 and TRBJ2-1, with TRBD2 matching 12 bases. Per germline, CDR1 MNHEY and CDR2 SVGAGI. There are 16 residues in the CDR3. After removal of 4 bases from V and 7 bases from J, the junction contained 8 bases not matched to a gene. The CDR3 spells CASSSLAGGPRNEQFF. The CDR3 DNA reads TGTGCCAGCAGTTCGCTAGCGGGGGGGCCAAGGAATGAGCAGTTCTTC.